This is a list of T cell receptor beta chains from one sample in a study of cytomegalovirus exposure and HLA in healthy donors. Clones were sequenced by immunoSEQ multiplex PCR, and TCRdb holds only the in-frame ones, with some missing. The table records about 140,000 clones, 64% of them present only once. Source material: PBMCs. The receptors shown here come from a woman aged 40-49 years in good health and CMV-seronegative. Each CDR3 is given with its conserved first and last residue. Fields, in order: V gene, D gene, J gene, clone size, CDR3 protein, CDR3 DNA. The D gene is left open where the match is weak. Not every row has a clone size; where given, it reads once, few, many or a size class.

v_call: TRBV4-3
d_call: TRBD2
j_call: TRBJ2-3
clone_size: NA
cdr3_aa: CASSQDPAGERTDTQYF
cdr3_nt: TGCGCCAGCAGCCAAGATCCAGCGGGGGAACGGACAGATACGCAGTATTTT

v_call: TRBV10-3
d_call: NA
j_call: TRBJ1-6
clone_size: NA
cdr3_aa: CAISEGQISPLHF
cdr3_nt: TGTGCCATCAGTGAAGGACAGATTTCACCCCTCCACTTT

v_call: TRBV4-3
d_call: NA
j_call: TRBJ1-1
clone_size: NA
cdr3_aa: CASSQAPGVMNTEAFF
cdr3_nt: TGCGCCAGCAGCCAAGCTCCCGGGGTCATGAACACTGAAGCTTTCTTT

v_call: TRBV30
d_call: TRBD1
j_call: TRBJ1-6
clone_size: NA
cdr3_aa: CAWNGQGLNSPLHF
cdr3_nt: TGTGCCTGGAATGGACAGGGCCTGAATTCACCCCTCCACTTT

v_call: TRBV7-9
d_call: NA
j_call: TRBJ1-1
clone_size: NA
cdr3_aa: CASSLAVLKGQLKAFF
cdr3_nt: TGTGCCAGCAGCTTAGCGGTACTTAAGGGGCAGCTTAAAGCTTTCTTT

v_call: TRBV11-2
d_call: TRBD2
j_call: TRBJ2-3
clone_size: NA
cdr3_aa: CASSLRGAGGGANTQYF
cdr3_nt: TGTGCCAGCAGCTTAAGGGGCGCGGGCGGGGGGGCGAATACGCAGTATTTT

v_call: TRBV18
d_call: TRBD1
j_call: TRBJ1-2
clone_size: NA
cdr3_aa: CASSRDRELYGYTF
cdr3_nt: TGTGCCAGCTCGCGAGACAGGGAATTATATGGCTACACCTTC

v_call: TRBV30
d_call: TRBD1
j_call: TRBJ1-1
clone_size: NA
cdr3_aa: CAWSVQDRATPEAFF
cdr3_nt: TGTGCCTGGAGTGTACAGGACAGGGCCACCCCTGAAGCTTTCTTT

v_call: TRBV7-6
d_call: NA
j_call: TRBJ1-2
clone_size: few
cdr3_aa: CASSLGQDPLAYGYTF
cdr3_nt: TGTGCCAGCAGCTTAGGACAGGATCCGCTCGCCTATGGCTACACCTTC

v_call: TRBV4-1
d_call: NA
j_call: TRBJ1-1
clone_size: many
cdr3_aa: CASSQAFRGRTEAFF
cdr3_nt: TGCGCCAGCAGCCAAGCGTTCAGGGGTCGCACTGAAGCTTTCTTT